The 20 T cell receptor beta chains in this list originate from one sample, sequenced in a study of prognosis after radiotherapy for stage I lung cancer. Two rounds of multiplex PCR amplified TCR beta CDR3 from genomic DNA. First-round PCR used primers specific to each TRBV and TRBJ gene. TCRdb passed the multiplex PCR reads through MiXCR, listing each CDR3 protein once. The sample has 20,000 to 30,000 distinct CDR3 sequences, 40% seen once. This material consisted of PBMCs, taken before or after stereotactic body radiation therapy (not recorded which). The receptors shown here come from a donor aged 50 or older with non-small cell lung cancer.

The CDR3 DNA reads as TGTGCCAGCAGTTCAGCGGTAGCGCTGGGCGAGCAGTACTTC. Its protein is CASSSAVALGEQYF. The chain combines TRBV27 with TRBJ2-7; TRBD2 might be the D (5 bases). V shed 4 bases and J shed 6 bases, with 16 bases lying between them. This CDR3 is 14 amino acids long. From germline, CDR1 is MNHEY and CDR2 SMNVEV (reference sequence).

Regarding this clonotype: A junction boundary mismatches the germline segment, possibly from a read error. The chain couples TRBV10-3 to TRBJ2-1; 8 positions match TRBD2. Looked up from germline, CDR1 is ENHRY and CDR2 is SYGVKD. This CDR3 comprises 16 residues. The CDR3 nucleotides are TGTGCCATCAGTGAAAGAGGAATAGCGGGAAACAATGGGCAGTTCTTC. Amino acid sequence: CAISERGIAGNNGQFF.

A word on this clonotype: Only one base separates this from a far larger clonotype, so it likely reflects a read error. The rearrangement joins TRBV5-1 to TRBJ2-7; 11 bases match TRBD2. Near its end, the DNA agrees better with TRBJ2-4, so the J call may be wrong. There are 15 residues in the CDR3. Per the germline V gene, CDR1 is SGHRS and CDR2 is YFSETQ. The CDR3 sequence: CASSLTSGRFDIQYF. Written as DNA, the CDR3 is TGCGCCAGCAGCTTGACTAGCGGGAGATTTGACATTCAGTACTTC.

This clonotype showed up just once. The J gene is TRBJ2-7, the V gene TRBV7-2; D perhaps matches TRBD1 (6 bases). Germline CDR1 and CDR2: SGHTA and FQGNSA. V lost 2 bases and J lost 6, with 17 bases in between. This CDR3 has 15 residues. The CDR3 sequence: CASSLTIGTSSEQYF. CDR3 coding DNA: TGTGCCAGCAGCTTAACTATTGGGACAAGCTCCGAGCAGTACTTC.

Many counts were recorded for this clonotype. The CDR3 protein is CASSLVGLDFSGANVLTF. The CDR3, as DNA: TGTGCCAGCAGCTTAGTGGGACTAGATTTTTCTGGGGCCAACGTCCTGACTTTC. This chain joins TRBV7-8 and TRBJ2-6, with 8 bases aligning to TRBD2. There are 18 residues in the CDR3. V shed 1 base, J shed 1 base, and the junction held 6 bases outside the gene matches. The germline gives CDR1 SGHVS, CDR2 FQNEAQ.

This clonotype was counted at least ten times. The rearrangement links TRBV25-1 to TRBJ2-5, with D perhaps TRBD2 (5 bases). V was trimmed by 5 bases and J by 3 bases, leaving 16 bases between them. This CDR3 has 15 amino acids. Germline CDR1 reads MGHDK; CDR2 reads SYGVNS. The CDR3 region has the DNA TGTGCCAGCAGTCCTTACCTGGCGGGCAAAGAGACCCAGTACTTC. It is translated as CASSPYLAGKETQYF.

This chain uses TRBV20-1 with TRBJ1-2; D ambiguous. CDR1 and CDR2 (germline): DFQATT, SNEGSKA (reference sequence). V was shortened by 6 bases and J by 3 bases, with 11 bases between the two germline ends. The CDR3 is made up of 12 amino acids. Here the CDR3 DNA reads TGCAGTGCAACTGACAATTACTATGGCTACACCTTC. Encoded protein: CSATDNYYGYTF.

This clonotype was recorded at least ten times. The V gene is TRBV3-1, the J gene TRBJ2-7; D is unclear. V dropped 1 base and J dropped 6 bases, with 7 bases sitting between them. CDR1 LGHDT and CDR2 YNNKEL come from the germline V gene (reference sequence). This CDR3 region has 12 residues. The DNA for the CDR3 is TGTGCCAGCAGCCAAGGAGTGGGCGAGCAGTACTTC. Translating gives CASSQGVGEQYF.

Of note for this clonotype: One junction end does not reproduce the germline sequence, and a read error may be involved. The V call is TRBV12-3 or TRBV12-4, the J call TRBJ2-7; D possibly uses TRBD1 or TRBD2 (5 bases each). There are 13 residues in the CDR3. The CDR3 reads CASRGRGVYDQYF. DNA for the CDR3: TGTGCCAGCAGGGGACGGGGCGTGTACGATCAGTACTTC.

The chain couples TRBV18 to TRBJ2-5; no definite D call. The CDR3 runs 14 residues. V lost 6 bases and J 1 base, leaving 12 bases between the germline ends. Germline CDR1 and CDR2: KGHSH and LQKENI. The CDR3 loop is CASSGPRLQETQYF. As DNA, the CDR3 is TGTGCCAGCTCGGGTCCCAGGCTCCAAGAGACCCAGTACTTC.

In the case of this clonotype: One junction end disagrees with the germline gene, perhaps due to a read error. The chain recombines TRBV24-1 with TRBJ1-2; tentative D call: TRBD1 (5 bases). Germline loops: CDR1 KGHDR, CDR2 SFDVKD. This CDR3 comprises 14 residues. The CDR3 region has the DNA TGTGACACCAGTGATTCATGGTCACCAGGGGGCTACACCTTC. The encoded protein is CDTSDSWSPGGYTF.

CDR3 nucleotides: TGCGCCAGCAGCTTGGCAGGTTTGGAGCAGTACTTC. It yields the protein CASSLAGLEQYF. The rearrangement links TRBV5-1 to TRBJ2-7; no clear D. This CDR3 has 12 residues. V lost 0 bases and J lost 7, with 8 bases in between. The germline V gene has CDR1 SGHRS and CDR2 YFSETQ.

In its sample, this clonotype was seen many times. V is TRBV3-1 and J is TRBJ2-5; either TRBD1 or TRBD2 may fit D (5 bases each). The length of the CDR3 is 14 residues. Germline V gives CDR1 LGHDT, CDR2 YNNKEL (reference sequence). Between the trimmed V and J ends, which lost 0 bases and 5 bases, there was a span of 10 bases. The CDR3 sequence is CASSQEGVQETQYF. The CDR3 DNA follows: TGTGCCAGCAGCCAAGAGGGGGTACAGGAGACCCAGTACTTC.

The genes are TRBV5-1 and TRBJ2-3; TRBD2 agrees at 15 bases. With 2 bases clipped from V and 4 bases from J, the junction kept 5 bases outside the gene matches. There are 17 residues in the CDR3. In germline, CDR1 is SGHRS, CDR2 YFSETQ. The CDR3 DNA reads TGCGCCAGCAGCTTAGGACTAGCGGGAGGGCTGGCAGATACGCAGTATTTT. Translating it yields CASSLGLAGGLADTQYF. Full variable domain (remainder filled in from reference TRBV5-1 and TRBJ2-3): KAGVTQTPRYLIKTRGQQVTLSCSPISGHRSVSWYQQTPGQGLQFLFEYFSETQRNKGNFPGRFSGRQFSNSRSEMNVSTLELGDSALYLCASSLGLAGGLADTQYFGPGTRLTVL.

In the case of this clonotype: A far more abundant clone sits one base away, making this likely a read error. V usage is TRBV6-5 and J usage is TRBJ1-2, with D tentatively TRBD1 (5 bases). The CDR3 consists of 14 residues. Germline CDR1 and CDR2: MNHEY and SVGAGI. The DNA of the CDR3 is TGTGCCAGCACCCAGAGGGGTGTCAACTATTGCTACACCTTC. Its protein is CASTQRGVNYCYTF.

This clonotype was seen repeatedly, ten times or more. The chain joins TRBV20-1 to TRBJ1-1; possibly TRBD1 for D (6 bases). V was cut by 3 bases and J by 8 bases, with 13 bases left in between. Germline values: CDR1 DFQATT, CDR2 SNEGSKA (reference sequence). The CDR3 has 12 amino acids. The chain's CDR3 is CSASSLRGEAFF. CDR3 coding DNA: TGCAGTGCTAGCAGCCTCAGGGGAGAAGCTTTCTTT.

Ten or more counts support this clonotype. The DNA for the CDR3 is TGCAGTGCTAGAGTGACAGGAGGGGTCCTTGGGACCCAGTACTTC. It is translated as CSARVTGGVLGTQYF. The chain is built from TRBV20-1 and TRBJ2-5; D might be TRBD1 or TRBD2, each matching 6 bases. This CDR3 spans 15 amino acids. Germline CDR1 is DFQATT and CDR2 is SNEGSKA (reference sequence). V dropped 1 base and J dropped 7 bases, with 19 bases sitting between them.

This clonotype rates as medium-sized (0.01 to 0.1%). This rearrangement joins TRBV20-1 to TRBJ2-3, with D possibly being TRBD2 (5 bases). The germline CDR1 and CDR2 sequences are DFQATT and SNEGSKA (reference sequence). Trimming removed 0 bases from V and 5 bases from J, with 15 bases in between. The CDR3 has 15 residues. CDR3 protein: CSARDPRGPGDTQYF. The CDR3 DNA follows: TGCAGTGCTAGAGACCCACGGGGTCCCGGAGATACGCAGTATTTT.

The chain joins TRBV12-3 or TRBV12-4 to TRBJ1-1; perhaps TRBD1 as D (6 bases). The CDR3 totals 15 residues. The germline V and J ends were trimmed by 3 bases and 0 bases, with 11 bases remaining between them. This CDR3 reads CASSLDREMNTEAFF. The CDR3 nucleotides read TGTGCCAGCAGTTTGGACAGAGAGATGAACACTGAAGCTTTCTTT.

This clonotype was detected a few times. This chain connects TRBV12-3 or TRBV12-4 to TRBJ2-2; D may be TRBD2 (5 bases). This CDR3 comprises 13 residues. V dropped 6 bases and J dropped 4 bases, with 9 bases sitting between them. In DNA form, the CDR3 reads TGTGCCAGCAGCCCGACTATCACCGGGGAGCTGTTTTTT. It encodes CASSPTITGELFF.